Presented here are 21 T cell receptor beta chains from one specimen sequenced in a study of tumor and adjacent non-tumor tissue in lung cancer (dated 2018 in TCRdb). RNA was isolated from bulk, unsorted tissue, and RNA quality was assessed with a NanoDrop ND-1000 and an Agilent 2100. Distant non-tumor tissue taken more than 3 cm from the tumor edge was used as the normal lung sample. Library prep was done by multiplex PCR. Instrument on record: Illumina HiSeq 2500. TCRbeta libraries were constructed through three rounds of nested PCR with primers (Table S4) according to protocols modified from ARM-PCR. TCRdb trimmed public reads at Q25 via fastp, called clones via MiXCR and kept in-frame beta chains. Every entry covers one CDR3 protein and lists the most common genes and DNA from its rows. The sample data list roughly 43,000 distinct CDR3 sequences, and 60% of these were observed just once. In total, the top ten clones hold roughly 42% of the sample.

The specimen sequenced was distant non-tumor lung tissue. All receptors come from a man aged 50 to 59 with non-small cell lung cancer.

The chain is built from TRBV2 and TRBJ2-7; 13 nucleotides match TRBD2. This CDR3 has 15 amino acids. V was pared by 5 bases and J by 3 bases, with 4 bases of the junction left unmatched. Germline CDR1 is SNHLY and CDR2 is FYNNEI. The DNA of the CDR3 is TGTGCCAGCAGTAAACTAGCGGGAGGGAACTACGAGCAGTACTTC. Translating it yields CASSKLAGGNYEQYF.

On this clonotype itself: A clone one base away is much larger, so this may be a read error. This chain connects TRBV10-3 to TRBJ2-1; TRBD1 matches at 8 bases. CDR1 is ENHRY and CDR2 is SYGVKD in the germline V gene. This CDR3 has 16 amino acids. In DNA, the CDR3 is TGTGACACCGACAGGGGAGAAGGTGGAGGGAGGATTGAGCAGTTCTTC. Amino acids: CDTDRGEGGGRIEQFF.

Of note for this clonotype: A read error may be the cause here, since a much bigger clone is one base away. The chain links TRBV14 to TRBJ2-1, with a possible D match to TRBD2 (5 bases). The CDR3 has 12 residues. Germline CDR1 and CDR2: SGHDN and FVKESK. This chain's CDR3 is CASNQDTGSQFF. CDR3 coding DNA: TGTGCCAGCAACCAAGATACGGGGTCTCAGTTCTTC.

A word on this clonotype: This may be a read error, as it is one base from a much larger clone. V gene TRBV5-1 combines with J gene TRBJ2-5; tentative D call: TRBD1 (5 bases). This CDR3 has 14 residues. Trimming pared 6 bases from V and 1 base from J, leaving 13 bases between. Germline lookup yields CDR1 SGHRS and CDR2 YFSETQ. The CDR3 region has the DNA TGCGCCAGCACCCTAAACAGGAGCCAAGAGACCCAGTACTTC. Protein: CASTLNRSQETQYF.

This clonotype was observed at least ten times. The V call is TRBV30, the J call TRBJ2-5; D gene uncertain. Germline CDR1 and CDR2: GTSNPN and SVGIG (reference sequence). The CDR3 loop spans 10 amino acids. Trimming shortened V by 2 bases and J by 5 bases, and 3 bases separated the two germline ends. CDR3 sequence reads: CAWSSETQYF. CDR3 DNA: TGTGCCTGGAGTAGCGAGACCCAGTACTTC.

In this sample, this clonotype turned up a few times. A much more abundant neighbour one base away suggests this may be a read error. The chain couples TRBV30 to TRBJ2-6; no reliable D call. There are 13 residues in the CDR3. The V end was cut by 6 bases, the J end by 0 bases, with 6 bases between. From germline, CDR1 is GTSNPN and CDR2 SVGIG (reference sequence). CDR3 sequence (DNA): TGTGCCTGTTCGAGCTCTGGGGCCAACGTCCTGACTTTC. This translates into CACSSSGANVLTF.

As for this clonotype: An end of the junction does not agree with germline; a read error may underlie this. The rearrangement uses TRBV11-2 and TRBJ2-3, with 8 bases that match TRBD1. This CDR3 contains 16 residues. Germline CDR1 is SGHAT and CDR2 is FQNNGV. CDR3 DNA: TGTGCTAGCATCCCTCAGGGGGCGTATAGCACAGATACGCAGTATTTT. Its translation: CASIPQGAYSTDTQYF.

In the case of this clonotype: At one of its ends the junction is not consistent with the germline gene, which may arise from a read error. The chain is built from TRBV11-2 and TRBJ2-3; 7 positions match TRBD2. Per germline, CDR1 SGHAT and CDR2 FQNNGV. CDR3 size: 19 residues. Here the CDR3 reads CASSLSSAAGVRGTDAQYF. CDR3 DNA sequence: TGTGCCAGCAGTTTATCTAGCGCGGCGGGAGTACGAGGCACAGATGCGCAGTATTTT.

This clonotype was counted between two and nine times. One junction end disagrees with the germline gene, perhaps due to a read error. CDR3 sequence: CASSGVLNRNGQFF. The CDR3 coding sequence is TGTGCCAGCAGCGGGGTGCTGAATCGAAATGGGCAGTTCTTC. J is TRBJ2-1 and V is TRBV2; a possible D gene is TRBD2 (5 bases). In germline, CDR1 is SNHLY, CDR2 FYNNEI. The CDR3 is made up of 14 amino acids.

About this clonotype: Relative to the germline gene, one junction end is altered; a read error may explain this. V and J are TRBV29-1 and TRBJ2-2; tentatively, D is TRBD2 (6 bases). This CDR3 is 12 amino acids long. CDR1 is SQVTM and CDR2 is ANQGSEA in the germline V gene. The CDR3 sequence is CSVDRAIGGLFF. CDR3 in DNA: TGCAGCGTTGACAGGGCCATCGGGGGGCTGTTTTTT.

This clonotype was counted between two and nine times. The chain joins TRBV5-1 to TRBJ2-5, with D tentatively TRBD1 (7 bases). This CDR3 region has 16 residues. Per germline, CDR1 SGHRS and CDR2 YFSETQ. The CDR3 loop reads CGSRTDPGGWQETQYF. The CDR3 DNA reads TGCGGGAGCAGAACCGACCCAGGGGGGTGGCAAGAGACCCAGTACTTC.

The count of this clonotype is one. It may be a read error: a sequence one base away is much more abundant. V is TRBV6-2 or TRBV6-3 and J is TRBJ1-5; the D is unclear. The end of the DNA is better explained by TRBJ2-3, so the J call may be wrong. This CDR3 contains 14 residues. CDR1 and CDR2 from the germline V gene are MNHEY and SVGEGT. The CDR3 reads CASSPLMYNQPQYF. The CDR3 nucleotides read TGTGCCAGCAGTCCCCTTATGTACAATCAGCCCCAGTATTTT.

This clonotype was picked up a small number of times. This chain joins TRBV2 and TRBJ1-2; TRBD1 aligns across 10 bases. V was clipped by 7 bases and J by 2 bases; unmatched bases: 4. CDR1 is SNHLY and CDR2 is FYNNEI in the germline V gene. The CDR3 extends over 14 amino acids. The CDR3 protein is CASTPDRGNYGYTF. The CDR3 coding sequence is TGTGCCAGCACGCCGGACAGGGGGAACTATGGCTACACCTTC. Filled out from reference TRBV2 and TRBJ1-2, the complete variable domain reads EPEVTQTPSHQVTQMGQEVILRCVPISNHLYFYWYRQILGQKVEFLVSFYNNEISEKSEIFDDQFSVERPDGSNFTLKIRSTKLEDSAMYFCASTPDRGNYGYTFGSGTRLTVV.

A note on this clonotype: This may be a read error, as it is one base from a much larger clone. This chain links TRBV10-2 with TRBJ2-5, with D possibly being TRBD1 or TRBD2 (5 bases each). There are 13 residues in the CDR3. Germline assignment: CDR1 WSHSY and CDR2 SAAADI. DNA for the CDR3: TGCACCAGCGGTAGGGGACGGCAAGAGACCCAGTACTTC. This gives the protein CTSGRGRQETQYF.

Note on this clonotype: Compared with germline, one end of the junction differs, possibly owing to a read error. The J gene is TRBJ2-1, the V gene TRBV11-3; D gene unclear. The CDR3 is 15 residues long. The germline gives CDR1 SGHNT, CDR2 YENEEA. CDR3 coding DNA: TGTGCCAGTAGCCTCGAAGGGCGGTCCCGCGTTGAGCAATTCTTC. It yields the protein CASSLEGRSRVEQFF.

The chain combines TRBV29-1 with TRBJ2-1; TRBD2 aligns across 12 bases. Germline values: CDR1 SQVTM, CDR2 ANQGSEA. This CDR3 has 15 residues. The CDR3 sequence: CRVERLAGGQYEQFF. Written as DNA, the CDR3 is TGCAGGGTCGAACGTCTAGCGGGAGGGCAGTATGAGCAGTTCTTC.

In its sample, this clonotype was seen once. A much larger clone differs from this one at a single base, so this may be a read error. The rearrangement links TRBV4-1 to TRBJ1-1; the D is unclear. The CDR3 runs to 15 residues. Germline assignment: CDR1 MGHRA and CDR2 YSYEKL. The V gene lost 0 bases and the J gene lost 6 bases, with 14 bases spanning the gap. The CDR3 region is CASSQDGRVWSEAFF. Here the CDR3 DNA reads TGCGCCAGCAGCCAAGATGGTAGAGTCTGGTCTGAAGCTTTCTTT.

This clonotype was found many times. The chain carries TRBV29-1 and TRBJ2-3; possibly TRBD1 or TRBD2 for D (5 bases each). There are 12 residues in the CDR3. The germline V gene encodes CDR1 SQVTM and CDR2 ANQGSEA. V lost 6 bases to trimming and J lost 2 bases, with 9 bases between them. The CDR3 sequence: CSVGRDTDTQYF. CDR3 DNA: TGCAGCGTGGGACGGGACACAGATACGCAGTATTTT.

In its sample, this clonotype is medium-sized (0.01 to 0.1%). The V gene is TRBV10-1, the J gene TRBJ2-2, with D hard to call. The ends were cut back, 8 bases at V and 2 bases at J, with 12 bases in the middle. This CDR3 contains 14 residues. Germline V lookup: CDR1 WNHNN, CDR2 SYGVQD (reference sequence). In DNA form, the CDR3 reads TGCGCCAGCGCAAAGGGCTTTAACACCGGGGAGCTGTTTTTT. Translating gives CASAKGFNTGELFF.

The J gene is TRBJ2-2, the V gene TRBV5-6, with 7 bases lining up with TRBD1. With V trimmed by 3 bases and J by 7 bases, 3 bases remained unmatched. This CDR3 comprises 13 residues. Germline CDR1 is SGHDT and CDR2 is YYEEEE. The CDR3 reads CASSSTGFGELFF. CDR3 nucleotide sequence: TGTGCCAGCAGCTCGACAGGGTTCGGGGAGCTGTTTTTT.

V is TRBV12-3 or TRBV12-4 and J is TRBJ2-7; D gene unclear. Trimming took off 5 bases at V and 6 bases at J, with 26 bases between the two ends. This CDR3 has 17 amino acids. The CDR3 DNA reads TGTGCCAGCAGTCCTCAGAGTTTCTGGAATAGGTTTTCCGAGCAGTACTTC. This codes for CASSPQSFWNRFSEQYF.